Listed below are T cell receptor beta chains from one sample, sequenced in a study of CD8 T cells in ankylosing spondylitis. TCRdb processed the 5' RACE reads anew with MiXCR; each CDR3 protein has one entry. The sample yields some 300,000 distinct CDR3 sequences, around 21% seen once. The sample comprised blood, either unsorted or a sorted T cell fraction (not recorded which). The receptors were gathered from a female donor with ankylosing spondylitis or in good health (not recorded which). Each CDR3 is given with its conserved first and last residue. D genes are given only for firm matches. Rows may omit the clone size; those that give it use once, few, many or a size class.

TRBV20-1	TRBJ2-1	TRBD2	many	TGCAGTGCGTACAAAGCGGGAGCCCCCTCCTACAATGAGCAGTTCTTC	CSAYKAGAPSYNEQFF
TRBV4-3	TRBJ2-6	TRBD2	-	TGCGCCAGCAGCCAAGCCCCTAGCGGGATCCGCTCTGGGGCCAACGTCCTGACTTTC	CASSQAPSGIRSGANVLTF
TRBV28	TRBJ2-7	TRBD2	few	TGTGCCAGCAGGGGGACTAGCGGGATAGGCGAGCAGTACTTC	CASRGTSGIGEQYF
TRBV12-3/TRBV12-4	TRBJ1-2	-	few	TGTGCCAGCAGTCCTAGTGACAGCCACTATGGCTACACCTTC	CASSPSDSHYGYTF
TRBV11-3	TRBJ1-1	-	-	TGTGCCAGCTGCTTAGGCAAGAACACTGAAGCTTTCTTT	CASCLGKNTEAFF
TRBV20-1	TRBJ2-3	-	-	TGCAGTGCTAGCGATTCGAGGGCCGGAACAGATACGCAGTATTTT	CSASDSRAGTDTQYF
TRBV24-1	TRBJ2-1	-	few	TGTGCCACCAGTGATTCTAGCTACTCCTACAATGAGCAGTTCTTC	CATSDSSYSYNEQFF
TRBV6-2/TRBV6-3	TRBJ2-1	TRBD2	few	TGTGCCAGCAGTTTGGGGACTATCGGTGAGCAGTTCTTC	CASSLGTIGEQFF
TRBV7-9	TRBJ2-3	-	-	TGTGCCGGCGGGAACGGGGTCACAGATACGCAGTATTTT	CAGGNGVTDTQYF
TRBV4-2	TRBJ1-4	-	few	TGTGCCAGCACCTCAAGGTGGGGGGCAACTAATGAAAAACTGTTTTTT	CASTSRWGATNEKLFF
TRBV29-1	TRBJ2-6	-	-	TGCAGCGTTGAAGTGATCTCTGGGGCCAACGTCCTGACTTTC	CSVEVISGANVLTF
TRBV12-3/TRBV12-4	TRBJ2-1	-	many	TGTGCCAGCGCTTTCGGCGGAAAAGCCTACAATGAGCAGTTCTTC	CASAFGGKAYNEQFF
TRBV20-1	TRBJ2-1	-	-	TGCAGTGCTAGAGTAACCAGCGGAGACCTCTCGCCGCGCAATGAGCAGTTCTTC	CSARVTSGDLSPRNEQFF
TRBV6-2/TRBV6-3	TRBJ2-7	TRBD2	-	TGTGCCAGCAGTTCAGCGGGAGGGTCCTACGACGAGCAGTACTTC	CASSSAGGSYDEQYF
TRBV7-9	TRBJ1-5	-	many	TGTGCCAGCAGCTTAATGGGGGAAGGCAATCAGCCCCAGCATTTT	CASSLMGEGNQPQHF
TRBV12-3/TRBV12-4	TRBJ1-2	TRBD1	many	TGTGCCAGCAGTCGGGCAGACAGGGAAAACTATGGCTACACCTTC	CASSRADRENYGYTF
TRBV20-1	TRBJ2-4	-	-	TGCAGTGCCCACCGCGGACAGAAAAACATTCAGTACTTC	CSAHRGQKNIQYF
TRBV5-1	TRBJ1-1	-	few	TGCGCCAGCAGAGGGGCAATGACGGTGAACACTGAAGCTTTCTTT	CASRGAMTVNTEAFF
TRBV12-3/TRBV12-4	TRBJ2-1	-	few	TGTGCCAGCAGTTTAGAGGGAGCCTACAATGAGCAGTTCTTC	CASSLEGAYNEQFF
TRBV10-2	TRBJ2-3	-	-	TGCGCCAGCAAGACCGGGGGCACAGATACGCAGTATTTT	CASKTGGTDTQYF
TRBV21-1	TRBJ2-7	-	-	TGTGCCACTCCCGGGACTAGGGGATTTGAGCAGTACTTC	CATPGTRGFEQYF
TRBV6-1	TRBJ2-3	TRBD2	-	TGTGCCAGCAAGGGACTAGCGGGAGATACGCAGTATTTT	CASKGLAGDTQYF
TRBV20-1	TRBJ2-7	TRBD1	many	TGCAGTGCCCAGGGGGCAGAATACGAGCAGTACTTC	CSAQGAEYEQYF
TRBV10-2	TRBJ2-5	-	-	TGCGCCACCGAGGGACTCTTCCAAGAGACCCGGTACTTC	CATEGLFQETRYF
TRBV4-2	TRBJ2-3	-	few	TGTGCCAGCAGGGGCACCACCACAGATACGCAGTATTTT	CASRGTTTDTQYF
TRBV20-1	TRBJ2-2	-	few	TGCAGTGCTAGAGATTCCCCCTGGGAAGTCGGGGAGCTGTTTTTT	CSARDSPWEVGELFF
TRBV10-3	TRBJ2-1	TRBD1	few	TGTGCCATCGGGGGACAGAAAAACTACAATGAGCAGTTCTTC	CAIGGQKNYNEQFF
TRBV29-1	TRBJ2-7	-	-	TGCAGCGTTGATGGTCAGCCCTTGGGCGAGCAGTACTTC	CSVDGQPLGEQYF
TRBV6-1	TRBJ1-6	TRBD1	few	TGTGCCAGCGGGAAGACAGGGGTTAATTCACCCCTCCACTTT	CASGKTGVNSPLHF
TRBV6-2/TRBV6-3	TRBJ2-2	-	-	TGTGCCAGCAGTTGGAGGGGCCAGAACACCGGGGAGCTGTTTTTT	CASSWRGQNTGELFF
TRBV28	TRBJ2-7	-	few	TGTGCCAGCAGAAAGGCGGGACGCAGCTACGAGCAGTACTTC	CASRKAGRSYEQYF
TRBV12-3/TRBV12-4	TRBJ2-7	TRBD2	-	TGTGCCAGCAGTTTGTACCTAGCGGGAGGATCCTACGAGCAGTACTTC	CASSLYLAGGSYEQYF
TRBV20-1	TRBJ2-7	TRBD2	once	TGCAGTGCTAGCCCGGCGGGAGTCTACGAGCAGTACTTC	CSASPAGVYEQYF
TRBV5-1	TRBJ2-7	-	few	TGCGCCAGCAGCACCAGCAGGGTTGGGAGCTCCTACGAGCAGTACTTC	CASSTSRVGSSYEQYF
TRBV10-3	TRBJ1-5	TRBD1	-	TGTGCCACCAGCGGGGCAGGGGGCGCGAAGAGCAATCAGCCCCAGCATTTT	CATSGAGGAKSNQPQHF
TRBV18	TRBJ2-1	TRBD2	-	TGTGCCAGCTCACCCCCCCCGGCTAGCGGGAGCTACAATGAGCAGTTCTTC	CASSPPPASGSYNEQFF
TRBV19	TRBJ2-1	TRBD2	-	TGTGCCAGTAACGCGGGAGGGCTTAATGAGCAGTTCTTC	CASNAGGLNEQFF
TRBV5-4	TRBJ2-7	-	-	TGTGCCAGCAGCTTGGTCGGGAGAGGGGGCTACGAGCAGTACTTC	CASSLVGRGGYEQYF
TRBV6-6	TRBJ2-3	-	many	TGTGCCAGCAGTTCAAGAGGCACAGATACGCAGTATTTT	CASSSRGTDTQYF
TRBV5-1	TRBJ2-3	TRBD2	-	TGCGCCAGCAGCTTGGTGGTAGCGGGAGCATCTCCAGATACGCAGTATTTT	CASSLVVAGASPDTQYF
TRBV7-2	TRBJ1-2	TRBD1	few	TGTGCCAGCAGCTCTGTGACAGGGGGCGGGGGCTACACCTTC	CASSSVTGGGGYTF
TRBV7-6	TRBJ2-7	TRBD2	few	TGTGCCAGCAGCCCGGGACTAGCGGTCTACGAGCAGTACTTC	CASSPGLAVYEQYF
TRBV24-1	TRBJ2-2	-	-	TGTGCCACCAGTGACGGAGCGAGGGGCGTTCTCCCCGGGGAGCTGTTTTTT	CATSDGARGVLPGELFF
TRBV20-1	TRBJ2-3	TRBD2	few	TGCAGTGCTAGAGTAAGGGCGGGAGAAATAAGCACAGATACGCAGTATTTT	CSARVRAGEISTDTQYF
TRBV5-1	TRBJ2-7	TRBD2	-	TGCGCCAGCAGCCTGGGACTAGCGGGAACAAGCGGGCAGTACTTC	CASSLGLAGTSGQYF
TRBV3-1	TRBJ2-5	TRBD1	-	TGTGCCAGCAGCCGCAAGACAGGGACCGAGACCCAGTACTTC	CASSRKTGTETQYF
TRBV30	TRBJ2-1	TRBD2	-	TGTGCCTGGATCAAGCGGGAGAAGGTAGATCAGTTCTTC	CAWIKREKVDQFF
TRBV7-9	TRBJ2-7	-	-	TGTGCCAGCAGCTTAGGCGCTAGTCGCTACGAGCAGTACTTC	CASSLGASRYEQYF
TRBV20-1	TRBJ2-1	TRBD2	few	TGCAGTGCCCAGGGATTTAGCGGGAGGATCTACAATGAGCAGTTCTTC	CSAQGFSGRIYNEQFF
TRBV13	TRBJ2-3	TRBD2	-	TGTGCCAGCAGCCGACTAGCGGGAGTCCAAGATACGCAGTATTTT	CASSRLAGVQDTQYF
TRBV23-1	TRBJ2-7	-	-	TGCGCCAGCAGTCAATCGCGGAGGAACTACGAGCAGTACTTC	CASSQSRRNYEQYF
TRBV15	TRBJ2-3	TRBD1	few	TGTGCCACCAGGAAAAATGGGGGACAGGGTGCAGATACGCAGTATTTT	CATRKNGGQGADTQYF
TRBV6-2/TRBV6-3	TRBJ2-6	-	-	TGTGCCAGCAGTTACGGAAGCTCTGGGGCCAACGTCCTGACTTTC	CASSYGSSGANVLTF
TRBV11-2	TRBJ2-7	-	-	TGTGCCAGCAGCTTAGGACCTGGGGAGTCCTACTTC	CASSLGPGESYF
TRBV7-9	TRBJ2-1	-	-	TGTGCCAGCAGCTCAACAGCCGGGACATGGAATGAGCAGTTCTTC	CASSSTAGTWNEQFF
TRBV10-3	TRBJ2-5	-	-	TGTGCCATCAGTGAGTCGAGGATAGGGGCAACCCAAGAGACCCAGTACTTC	CAISESRIGATQETQYF